Listed here are 27 T cell receptor beta chains from one sample, sequenced in a study of T cells in Graves' hyperthyroidism and ophthalmopathy. Using RNA transcripts as the source, TCR beta CDR3 regions were amplified. First-round RT-PCR of the TCR CDR3 relied on the HTBI primer set. TCRdb recomputed calls from the multiplex PCR reads with MiXCR, one row per CDR3 protein. The sample carries hundreds of thousands of distinct CDR3 sequences, 35% recorded once. The sample taken for sequencing was blood. The receptors derive from a woman in her 40s with Graves' hyperthyroidism.

The chain joins TRBV19 to TRBJ1-6; D is perhaps TRBD1 (6 bases). V was shortened by 9 bases and J by 0 bases, with 12 bases between the two germline ends. The CDR3 extends over 15 amino acids. Germline V gene data show CDR1 as LNHDA and CDR2 as SQIVND (reference sequence). The CDR3 DNA is TGTGCCAGCGCTACAGGGAGCTCCTATAATTCACCCCTCCACTTT. Its protein is CASATGSSYNSPLHF.

The chain has TRBV6-1 and TRBJ1-4; possible D gene TRBD1, 6 bases. The CDR3 contains 15 residues. Trimming cost V 7 bases and J 9 bases, with 21 bases left between them. Germline CDR1 reads MNHNS; CDR2 reads SASEGT. The CDR3 DNA follows: TGTGCCAGCACAGTTTACGATGGGGGCACGAAAAAACTGTTTTTT. It yields the protein CASTVYDGGTKKLFF.

As regards this clonotype: This may arise from a read error, as a much more abundant clone is one base away. The chain couples TRBV20-1 to TRBJ2-7; TRBD2 aligns across 9 bases. From germline, CDR1 is DFQATT and CDR2 SNEGSKA (reference sequence). This CDR3 is 12 amino acids long. CDR3 loop: CSALSSSGVECF. CDR3 bases: TGCAGTGCTCTATCCTCTAGCGGGGTTGAGTGCTTC.

This clonotype was recorded at least ten times. The chain recombines TRBV7-3 with TRBJ1-5, with D possibly TRBD1 on 5 matching bases. Germline-derived CDR1 and CDR2 are SGHTA and FQGTGA. The ends were cut back, 11 bases at V and 4 bases at J, with 21 bases in the middle. This CDR3 is built from 15 residues. The CDR3 DNA follows: TGTGCCTTTCCGGGGCCTCCTCCACCTAATCAGCCCCAGCATTTT. Translation: CAFPGPPPPNQPQHF.

The chain recombines TRBV10-3 with TRBJ2-3; 7 bases line up with TRBD2. Germline V gene sequence: CDR1 ENHRY, CDR2 SYGVKD. Unmatched junction bases numbered 5, after V lost 8 bases and J lost 0 bases. The CDR3 sequence is 14 residues long. The CDR3 loop is CAIRLADSTDTQYF. CDR3 nucleotide sequence: TGTGCCATCCGGCTAGCGGATAGCACAGATACGCAGTATTTT.

This clonotype was detected ten times or more. The V call is TRBV20-1, the J call TRBJ1-1; TRBD1 agrees at 7 bases. The CDR3 is 11 residues long. Losses at the gene ends were 6 bases for V and 6 bases for J; bases not matched to a gene: 4. The germline V gene encodes CDR1 DFQATT and CDR2 SNEGSKA (reference sequence). CDR3 residues: CSARQGSEAFF. CDR3 nucleotides: TGCAGTGCCCGACAGGGTTCTGAAGCTTTCTTT.

This clonotype was picked up many times. This sequence joins TRBV5-5 and TRBJ2-7; D remains unclear. V was trimmed by 4 bases and J by 6 bases, leaving 8 bases between them. From germline, CDR1 is SGHKS and CDR2 YYEKEE (reference sequence). The CDR3 covers 11 residues. The CDR3 here is CASSEFTEQYF. The CDR3 bases are TGTGCCAGCAGCGAGTTCACCGAGCAGTACTTC.

This clonotype appeared a few times. This sequence joins TRBV6-1 and TRBJ2-7; D gene uncertain. CDR1 MNHNS and CDR2 SASEGT come from the germline V gene. V shed 5 bases and J shed 4 bases, with 9 bases lying between them. This CDR3 comprises 12 residues. Written as DNA, the CDR3 is TGTGCCAGCAGTTACCCCGTATACGAGCAGTACTTC. Translated, it gives CASSYPVYEQYF.

This clonotype has a count of ten or more. The V and J genes are TRBV7-2 and TRBJ1-2; 8 bases align to TRBD1. This CDR3 region has 14 residues. Germline V gene sequence: CDR1 SGHTA, CDR2 FQGNSA. Unmatched junction bases numbered 5, after V lost 5 bases and J lost 3 bases. The CDR3 region has the DNA TGTGCCAGCAGCCCAGGACAGGGACACTATGGCTACACCTTC. Protein sequence: CASSPGQGHYGYTF.

The chain recombines TRBV6-1 with TRBJ2-2, with 12 bases matching TRBD1. V shed 6 bases and J 3 bases; nucleotides not matched to a gene: 5. Looked up from germline, CDR1 is MNHNS and CDR2 is SASEGT. The CDR3 consists of 16 residues. CDR3 loop: CASRRDRGPDTGELFF. CDR3 nucleotides: TGTGCCAGCAGACGGGACAGGGGGCCGGACACCGGGGAGCTGTTTTTT.

This clonotype has at least ten counts. V is TRBV14 and J is TRBJ1-2; D unresolved. Per germline, CDR1 SGHDN and CDR2 FVKESK. Between the trimmed V and J ends, which lost 1 base and 4 bases, there was a span of 7 bases. This CDR3 has 13 residues. This CDR3 is CASSQVTVYGYTF. The CDR3 nucleotides are TGTGCCAGCAGCCAAGTGACGGTCTATGGCTACACCTTC.

A note on this clonotype: A much more abundant neighbour one base away suggests this may be a read error. The chain employs TRBV7-9 and TRBJ1-2, with a weak D call TRBD1 (5 bases). This CDR3 contains 15 residues. Germline loops: CDR1 SEHNR, CDR2 FQNEAQ (reference sequence). Trimming left V 5 bases short and J 7 bases short, with 20 bases between. The CDR3 region is CASSQEGVRASGYTF. In DNA, the CDR3 is TGTGCCAGCAGCCAAGAAGGCGTCAGGGCGTCTGGCTACACCTTC.

This rearrangement joins TRBV4-1 to TRBJ2-7; 9 nucleotides line up with TRBD1. Per the germline V gene, CDR1 is MGHRA and CDR2 is YSYEKL. The junction had 11 bases not matched to a gene; V was cut back by 1 base and J by 4 bases. This CDR3 has 17 amino acids. The CDR3 DNA reads as TGCGCCAGCAGCCAAGTTGGACGGGACAGGGAGCTTTACGAGCAGTACTTC. Amino acid sequence: CASSQVGRDRELYEQYF.

The rearrangement uses TRBV6-5 and TRBJ1-1; D is ambiguous. Germline assignment: CDR1 MNHEY and CDR2 SVGAGI. The CDR3 covers 15 residues. With 5 bases removed from V and 1 base from J, the gap between germline ends came to 14 bases. The CDR3 loop is CASSEDVHRNTEAFF. The CDR3 bases are TGTGCCAGCAGTGAGGACGTCCATAGGAACACTGAAGCTTTCTTT.

This clonotype was observed at least ten times. J is TRBJ2-7 and V is TRBV15, with D possibly being TRBD2 (6 bases). Germline V gene sequence: CDR1 LNHNV, CDR2 YYDKDF (reference sequence). The germline V and J ends were trimmed by 1 base and 5 bases, with 21 bases remaining between them. The CDR3 sequence is 17 residues long. CDR3 coding DNA: TGTGCCACCAGCAGAGGGGTCCGGGAGTCCGTCCGAGACGAGCAGTACTTC. This encodes CATSRGVRESVRDEQYF.

This clonotype has just one count. V usage is TRBV20-1 and J usage is TRBJ2-7; D tentatively fits TRBD1 or TRBD2 (5 bases each). Germline-derived CDR1 and CDR2 are DFQATT and SNEGSKA (reference sequence). Trimming removed 5 bases at V and 5 bases at J, with 13 bases between. The CDR3 extends over 12 amino acids. The CDR3 sequence: CSAPGAVNEQYF. The CDR3 DNA is TGCAGTGCTCCCGGGGCCGTTAACGAGCAGTACTTC.

V and J are TRBV9 and TRBJ1-2; TRBD1 aligns across 8 bases. The J segment lost 8 bases and the V segment lost 7 bases, leaving 4 bases of the junction unmatched. Per the germline V gene, CDR1 is SGDLS and CDR2 is YYNGEE. This CDR3 has 11 amino acids. Here the CDR3 reads CASPGTGGYTF. The DNA for the CDR3 is TGTGCCAGCCCCGGGACAGGCGGCTACACCTTC.

This clonotype was counted only a few times. This chain connects TRBV20-1 to TRBJ1-1; a weak D match, TRBD1 (6 bases). With 5 bases removed from V and 0 bases from J, the gap between germline ends came to 16 bases. The CDR3 contains 15 residues. The germline gives CDR1 DFQATT, CDR2 SNEGSKA (reference sequence). CDR3 sequence (DNA): TGCAGTGCTGGGGGGCGTGCCGAACTGAACACTGAAGCTTTCTTT. Its translation is CSAGGRAELNTEAFF.

This clonotype was counted at least ten times. CDR3 bases: TGCGCCAGCAGGGGGACAGGTGCCCAGGGCACTGAAGCTTTCTTT. This encodes CASRGTGAQGTEAFF. J is TRBJ1-1 and V is TRBV10-2, with 8 bases identical to TRBD1. The V gene's germline CDR1 is WSHSY and CDR2 SAAADI. The CDR3 sequence is 15 residues long. Losses at the gene ends were 6 bases for V and 4 bases for J; bases not matched to a gene: 10.

The V and J genes are TRBV6-5 and TRBJ1-5, with 7 bases matching TRBD1. The CDR3 runs to 12 residues. The trim removed 5 bases at V and 10 bases at J, leaving 5 bases unmatched. Looked up from germline, CDR1 is MNHEY and CDR2 is SVGAGI. CDR3 sequence: CASSLGQVPQHF. CDR3 nucleotides: TGTGCCAGCAGTCTCGGACAGGTCCCCCAGCATTTT.

This chain links TRBV10-3 with TRBJ2-7; D gene ambiguous. V was cut by 10 bases and J by 1 base, with 20 bases left in between. This CDR3 is built from 15 residues. Germline assignment: CDR1 ENHRY and CDR2 SYGVKD. Written as DNA, the CDR3 is TGTGCCAGCAGACCCGAGGCGCGAGCATCCTACGAGCAGTACTTC. Translated: CASRPEARASYEQYF.

This sequence joins TRBV7-2 and TRBJ1-5; TRBD1 matches 8 bases. The J segment lost 5 bases and the V segment lost 8 bases, leaving 11 bases of the junction unmatched. Germline CDR1 reads SGHTA; CDR2 reads FQGNSA. CDR3 length: 15 residues. CDR3: CASGPTGAAHQPQHF. In nucleotides, the CDR3 is TGTGCCAGCGGACCGACAGGGGCGGCCCATCAGCCCCAGCATTTT.

The table lists this clonotype with a few counts. The J gene is TRBJ1-5, the V gene TRBV7-2; D is uncertain. The V gene's germline CDR1 is SGHTA and CDR2 FQGNSA. Trimming shortened V by 1 base and J by 3 bases, and 10 bases separated the two germline ends. The CDR3 runs 15 residues. This CDR3 is CASSLGSAANQPQHF. The CDR3 DNA sequence: TGTGCCAGCAGCTTAGGCTCGGCAGCCAATCAGCCCCAGCATTTT. The whole variable domain, filled in from reference TRBV7-2 and TRBJ1-5, reads GAGVSQSPSNKVTEKGKDVELRCDPISGHTALYWYRQSLGQGLEFLIYFQGNSAPDKSGLPSDRFSAERTGGSVSTLTIQRTQQEDSAVYLCASSLGSAANQPQHFGDGTRLSIL.

V is TRBV7-2 and J is TRBJ1-2; the D gene is possibly TRBD1 (5 bases). The germline V gene encodes CDR1 SGHTA and CDR2 FQGNSA. Trimming removed 5 bases at V and 0 bases at J, with 25 bases between. This CDR3 is 19 amino acids long. CDR3 sequence: CASSPGPFPRDLANYGYTF. DNA of the CDR3: TGTGCCAGCAGCCCCGGACCTTTCCCTCGGGACCTAGCTAACTATGGCTACACCTTC. Full variable domain (missing parts from reference TRBV7-2 and TRBJ1-2): GAGVSQSPSNKVTEKGKDVELRCDPISGHTALYWYRQSLGQGLEFLIYFQGNSAPDKSGLPSDRFSAERTGGSVSTLTIQRTQQEDSAVYLCASSPGPFPRDLANYGYTFGSGTRLTVV.

This clonotype was seen ten or more times. The chain joins TRBV7-9 to TRBJ1-6; D unresolved. Looked up from germline, CDR1 is SEHNR and CDR2 is FQNEAQ (reference sequence). With 4 bases removed from V and 7 bases from J, the gap between germline ends came to 17 bases. The CDR3 sequence is 16 residues long. In nucleotides, the CDR3 is TGTGCCAGCAGCTCCCAACCGCGTTTAAGCAATTCACCCCTCCACTTT. Translating it yields CASSSQPRLSNSPLHF.

The chain couples TRBV12-3 or TRBV12-4 to TRBJ2-2, with a tentative D call TRBD2 (6 bases). The CDR3 has 15 amino acids. Deletions cut 6 bases from V and 0 bases from J, with 11 bases between. CDR3 in DNA: TGTGCCAGCAGGGGGACTTTACCGAACACCGGGGAGCTGTTTTTT. It yields the protein CASRGTLPNTGELFF.

In regard to this clonotype: At one of its ends the junction is not consistent with the germline gene, which may arise from a read error. The genes are TRBV7-2 and TRBJ2-5; tentative D call: TRBD2 (5 bases). This CDR3 is built from 15 residues. Germline CDR1 reads SGHTA; CDR2 reads FQGNSA. The CDR3 sequence is CANSPARSGMETQYF. As DNA, the CDR3 is TGCGCCAACAGCCCGGCCAGATCCGGGATGGAGACCCAGTACTTC.